This paragraph reports one T cell receptor beta chain. The CDR3 spans 12 residues. Germline CDR1 SEHNR, CDR2 FQNEAQ (reference sequence). This sample is drawn from a study of monozygotic twins with inflammatory bowel disease. With the 5' RACE reads reprocessed, TCRdb shows one record per CDR3 protein and no DNA. This sample's table has approximately 400,000 distinct CDR3 sequences. The sequenced sample consisted of blood. This chain links TRBV7-9 with TRBJ1-1; lacking DNA, the TRBD1 call made by TCRdb goes unchecked. This TCR was sampled from a human donor with ulcerative colitis or Crohn's disease, or a healthy co-twin of an affected twin (not recorded which). The CDR3: CASSGGGDEAFF.